Given below is one TCR beta chain in context. This record comes from a study of blood T cell repertoires in COVID-19. Measured with immunoSEQ multiplex PCR; TCRdb has only the in-frame clones, and not every one. The sample lists roughly 130,000 clones; roughly 84% were seen once. Germline V lookup: CDR1 LNHDA, CDR2 SQIVND (reference sequence). V was clipped by 5 bases and J by 4 bases, with 20 bases between them. There are 16 residues in the CDR3. The clonotype was recovered from a man under 40 with COVID-19, enrolled during active disease. The sequenced material came from peripheral blood. The J gene is TRBJ2-5, the V gene TRBV19; D possibly corresponds to TRBD1 (6 bases). The CDR3: CASSPRGSGGRETQYF. CDR3 in DNA: TGTGCCAGTAGTCCCAGGGGCAGCGGTGGGAGAGAGACCCAGTACTTC.